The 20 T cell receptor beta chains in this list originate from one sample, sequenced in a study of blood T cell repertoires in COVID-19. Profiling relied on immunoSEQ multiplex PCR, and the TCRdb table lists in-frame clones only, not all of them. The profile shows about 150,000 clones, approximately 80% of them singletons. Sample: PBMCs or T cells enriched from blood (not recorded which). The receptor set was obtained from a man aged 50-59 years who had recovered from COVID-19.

CDR3 DNA sequence: TGTGCCAGCAGTGGATCGGGCCGCGGGGGGGCGAATGAGCAGTTCTTC. Its protein is CASSGSGRGGANEQFF. The J gene is TRBJ2-1, the V gene TRBV2, with 9 bases matching TRBD2. Unmatched junction bases numbered 11, after V lost 4 bases and J lost 7 bases. The CDR3 runs to 16 residues. The germline V gene has CDR1 SNHLY and CDR2 FYNNEI.

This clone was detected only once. The CDR3 loop reads CASSREGTSNAEAFF. The CDR3 DNA sequence: TGTGCCAGCAGCCGAGAAGGGACATCTAACGCTGAAGCTTTCTTT. The chain combines TRBV7-8 with TRBJ1-1, with a possible D match to TRBD1 (6 bases). Trimming shortened V by 5 bases and J by 6 bases, and 19 bases separated the two germline ends. The germline gives CDR1 SGHVS, CDR2 FQNEAQ. This CDR3 contains 15 residues.

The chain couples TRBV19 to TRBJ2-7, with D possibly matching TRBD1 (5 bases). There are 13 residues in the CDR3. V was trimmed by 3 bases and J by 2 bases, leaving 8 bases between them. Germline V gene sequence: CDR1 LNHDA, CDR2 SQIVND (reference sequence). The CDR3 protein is CASSMTATYEQYF. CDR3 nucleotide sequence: TGTGCCAGTAGTATGACAGCCACCTACGAGCAGTACTTC.

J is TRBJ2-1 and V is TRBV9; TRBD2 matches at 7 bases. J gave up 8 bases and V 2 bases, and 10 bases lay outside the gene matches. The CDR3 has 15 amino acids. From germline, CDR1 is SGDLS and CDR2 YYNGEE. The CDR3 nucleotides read TGTGCCAGCAGCGTCGACTTGGGGCGGGGGTATGAGCAGTTCTTC. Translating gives CASSVDLGRGYEQFF.

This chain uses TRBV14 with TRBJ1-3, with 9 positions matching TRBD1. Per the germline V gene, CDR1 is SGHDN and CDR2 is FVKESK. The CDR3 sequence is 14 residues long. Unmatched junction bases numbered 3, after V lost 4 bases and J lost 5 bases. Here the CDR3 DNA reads TGTGCCAGCAGCCCCGGGACAGGGCGAAACACCATATATTTT. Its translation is CASSPGTGRNTIYF.

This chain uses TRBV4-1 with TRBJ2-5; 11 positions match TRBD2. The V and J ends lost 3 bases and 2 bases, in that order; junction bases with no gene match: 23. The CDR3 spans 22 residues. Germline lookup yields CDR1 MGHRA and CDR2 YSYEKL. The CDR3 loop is CASSQVGAIMASGGPMQETQYF. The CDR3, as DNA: TGCGCCAGCAGCCAGGTTGGGGCTATTATGGCTAGCGGGGGGCCGATGCAAGAGACCCAGTACTTC.

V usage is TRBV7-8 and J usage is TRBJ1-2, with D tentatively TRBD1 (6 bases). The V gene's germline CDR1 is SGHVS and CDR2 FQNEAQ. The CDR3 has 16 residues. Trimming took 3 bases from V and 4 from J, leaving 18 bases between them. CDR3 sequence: CASSFGQLNLFYGYTF. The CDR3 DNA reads TGTGCCAGCAGCTTCGGACAGCTCAATTTATTCTATGGCTACACCTTC.

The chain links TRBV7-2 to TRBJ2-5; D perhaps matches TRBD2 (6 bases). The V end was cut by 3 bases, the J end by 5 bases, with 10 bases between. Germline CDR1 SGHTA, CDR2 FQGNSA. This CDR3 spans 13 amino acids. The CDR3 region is CASSFSREETQYF. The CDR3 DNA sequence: TGTGCCAGCAGCTTTTCCCGGGAGGAGACCCAGTACTTC.

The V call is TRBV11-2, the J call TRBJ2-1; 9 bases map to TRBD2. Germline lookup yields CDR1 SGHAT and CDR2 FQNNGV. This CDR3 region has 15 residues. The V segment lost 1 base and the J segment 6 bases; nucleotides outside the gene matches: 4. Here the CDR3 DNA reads TGTGCCAGCAGCTTAGTAGCGGGGGCCTCCAATGAGCAGTTCTTC. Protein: CASSLVAGASNEQFF.

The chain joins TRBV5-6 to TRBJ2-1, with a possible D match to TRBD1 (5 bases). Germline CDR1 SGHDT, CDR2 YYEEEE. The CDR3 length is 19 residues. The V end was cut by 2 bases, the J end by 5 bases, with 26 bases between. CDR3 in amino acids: CASSLRGETWARRNNEQFF. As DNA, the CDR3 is TGTGCCAGCAGCTTAAGGGGCGAAACTTGGGCCCGCCGCAACAATGAGCAGTTCTTC.

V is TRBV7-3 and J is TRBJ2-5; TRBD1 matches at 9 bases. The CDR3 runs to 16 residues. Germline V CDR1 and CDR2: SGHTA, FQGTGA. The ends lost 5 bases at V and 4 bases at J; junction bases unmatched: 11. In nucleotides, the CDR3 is TGTGCCAGCAGCCCGACAGGGGGGGTCCCGATAGAGACCCAGTACTTC. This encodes CASSPTGGVPIETQYF.

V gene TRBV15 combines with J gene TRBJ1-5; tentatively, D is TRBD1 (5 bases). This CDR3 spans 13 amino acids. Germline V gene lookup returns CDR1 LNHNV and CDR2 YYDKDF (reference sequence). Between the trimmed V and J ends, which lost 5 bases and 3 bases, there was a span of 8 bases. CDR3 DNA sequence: TGTGCCACCAGCTCAGGGTACAATCAGCCCCAGCATTTT. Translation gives CATSSGYNQPQHF. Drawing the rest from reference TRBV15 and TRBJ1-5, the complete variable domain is DAMVIQNPRYQVTQFGKPVTLSCSQTLNHNVMYWYQQKSSQAPKLLFHYYDKDFNNEADTPDNFQSRRPNTSFCFLDIRSPGLGDTAMYLCATSSGYNQPQHFGDGTRLSIL.

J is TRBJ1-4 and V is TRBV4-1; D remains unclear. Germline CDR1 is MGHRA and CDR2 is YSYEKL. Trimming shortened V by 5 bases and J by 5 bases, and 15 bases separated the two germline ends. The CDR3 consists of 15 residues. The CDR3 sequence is CASSGERQKNEKLFF. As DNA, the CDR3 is TGCGCCAGCAGCGGAGAACGGCAGAAGAATGAAAAACTGTTTTTT.

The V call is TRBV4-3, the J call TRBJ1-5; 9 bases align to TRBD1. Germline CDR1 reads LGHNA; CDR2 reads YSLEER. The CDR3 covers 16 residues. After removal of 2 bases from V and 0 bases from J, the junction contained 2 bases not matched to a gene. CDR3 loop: CASSQRTGDSNQPQHF. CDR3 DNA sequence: TGCGCCAGCAGCCAAAGGACAGGGGATAGCAATCAGCCCCAGCATTTT.

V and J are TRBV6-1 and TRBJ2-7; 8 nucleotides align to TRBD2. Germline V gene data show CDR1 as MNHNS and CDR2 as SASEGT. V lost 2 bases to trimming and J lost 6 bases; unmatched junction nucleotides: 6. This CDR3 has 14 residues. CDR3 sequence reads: CASSEQGLALEQYF. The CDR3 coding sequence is TGTGCCAGCAGTGAACAAGGACTAGCCCTCGAGCAGTACTTC.

In DNA form, the CDR3 reads TGTGCCAGCAGTCCTCGACAGTGGAACACCATATATTTT. Translated, it gives CASSPRQWNTIYF. The chain has TRBV12-3 or TRBV12-4 and TRBJ1-3; D might be TRBD1 (5 bases). Trimming removed 5 bases from V and 7 bases from J, with 12 bases in between. This CDR3 spans 13 amino acids.

The CDR3 nucleotides read TGTGCCAGCAGGAGAGCCACAGATACGCAGTATTTT. It codes for CASRRATDTQYF. The chain combines TRBV6-5 with TRBJ2-3; D not certain. Germline V lookup: CDR1 MNHEY, CDR2 SVGAGI. The CDR3 is 12 residues long. V was pared by 6 bases and J by 2 bases, with 6 bases between.

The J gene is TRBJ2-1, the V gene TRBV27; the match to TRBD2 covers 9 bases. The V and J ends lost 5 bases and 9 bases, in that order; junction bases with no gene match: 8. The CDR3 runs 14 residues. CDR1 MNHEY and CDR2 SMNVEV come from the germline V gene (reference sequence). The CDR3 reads CASSSPGLASEQFF. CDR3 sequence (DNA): TGTGCCAGCAGTAGCCCGGGACTAGCAAGTGAGCAGTTCTTC.

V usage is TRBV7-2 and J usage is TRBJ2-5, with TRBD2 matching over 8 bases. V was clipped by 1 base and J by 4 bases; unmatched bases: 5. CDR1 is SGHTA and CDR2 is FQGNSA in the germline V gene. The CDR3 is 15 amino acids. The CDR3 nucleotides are TGTGCCAGCAGCTTAGATGTAGCGGGGTCAGAGACCCAGTACTTC. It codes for CASSLDVAGSETQYF.

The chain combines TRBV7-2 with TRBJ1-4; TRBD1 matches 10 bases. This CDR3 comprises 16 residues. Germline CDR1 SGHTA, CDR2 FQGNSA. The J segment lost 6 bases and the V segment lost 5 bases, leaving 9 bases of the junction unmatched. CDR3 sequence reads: CASSRGQGEGDEKLFF. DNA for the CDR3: TGTGCCAGCAGCCGTGGACAGGGGGAAGGCGATGAAAAACTGTTTTTT.